This T cell receptor beta chain was captured in a study of cytomegalovirus exposure and HLA in healthy donors. Per germline, CDR1 MDHEN and CDR2 SYDVKM. The V gene lost 9 bases and the J gene lost 10 bases, with 19 bases spanning the gap. The CDR3 is 14 amino acids. The PCR used 60 Vbeta and 13 Jbeta primers. Generated by immunoSEQ multiplex PCR, the TCRdb table keeps only in-frame clones and is missing some. The sample shows about 90,000 clones, about 73% of them seen only once. The clonotype comes from a woman aged 40 to 50 in good health and CMV-seropositive. The rearrangement joins TRBV28 to TRBJ1-6, with D perhaps TRBD1 (5 bases). Sequenced: PBMCs. CDR3 sequence: CASYNPRGLSPLHF. For the CDR3, the DNA is TGTGCCAGTTACAATCCAAGGGGTTTGTCACCCCTCCACTTT. Combining the CDR3 with reference TRBV28 and TRBJ1-6 gives the whole variable domain DVKVTQSSRYLVKRTGEKVFLECVQDMDHENMFWYRQDPGLGLRLIYFSYDVKMKEKGDIPEGYSVSREKKERFSLILESASTNQTSMYLCASYNPRGLSPLHFGNGTRLTVT.